These 8 T cell receptor beta chains share one sample of origin, sequenced in a study of cytomegalovirus exposure and HLA in healthy donors. The PCR ran on 60 Vbeta and 13 Jbeta primers. Clones were sequenced by immunoSEQ multiplex PCR, and TCRdb holds only the in-frame ones, with some missing. The sample holds 84,000 or so clones; approximately 80% are singletons and the top ten take around 3%. Sequences were obtained from PBMCs. The receptors here all came from a man aged 25-40 years in good health and CMV-seronegative.

The chain has TRBV18 and TRBJ2-3; 9 bases fit TRBD2. Trimming cost V 3 bases and J 6 bases; bases outside gene matches: 7. Germline-derived CDR1 and CDR2 are KGHSH and LQKENI. This CDR3 is 15 amino acids long. The CDR3 DNA follows: TGTGCCAGCTCACCTAGCGGGGGTGAAACCGATACGCAGTATTTT. It encodes CASSPSGGETDTQYF.

A single count supports this clone. The chain couples TRBV13 to TRBJ1-5, with a tentative D call TRBD1 (5 bases). The CDR3 spans 16 residues. Germline V gene data show CDR1 as PRHDT and CDR2 as FYEKMQ (reference sequence). V was shortened by 4 bases and J by 1 base, with 14 bases between the two germline ends. The CDR3 nucleotides read TGTGCCAGCAGCTCCTCACGGGGGAGGAGCAATCAGCCCCAGCATTTT. Translating it yields CASSSSRGRSNQPQHF.

The chain recombines TRBV4-3 with TRBJ1-1; D call uncertain. V lost 0 bases and J lost 7, with 12 bases in between. Germline V gives CDR1 LGHNA, CDR2 YSLEER. The CDR3 is made up of 14 amino acids. CDR3 sequence: CASSQDQAPGEAFF. The CDR3, as DNA: TGCGCCAGCAGCCAAGATCAGGCCCCAGGTGAAGCTTTCTTT.

This clone has more than one count but fewer than ten. The V gene is TRBV19, the J gene TRBJ2-1; 11 bases match TRBD2. Germline CDR1 LNHDA, CDR2 SQIVND (reference sequence). This CDR3 spans 15 amino acids. Trimming at V came to 6 bases and at J to 8 bases, leaving 9 bases not matched to a gene. CDR3 sequence (DNA): TGTGCCAGTAGGCTAGCGGGGGGAGGGGTCGATGAGCAGTTCTTC. Amino acid sequence: CASRLAGGGVDEQFF.

This clone came up once. The chain uses TRBV28 and TRBJ1-2; 10 nucleotides align to TRBD1. This CDR3 region has 14 residues. J gave up 8 bases and V 2 bases, and 5 bases lay outside the gene matches. CDR1 is MDHEN, CDR2 SYDVKM, per germline. Written as DNA, the CDR3 is TGTGCCAGCAGTTTAGGACAGGGGGAGCGGGGCTACACCTTC. This codes for CASSLGQGERGYTF.

With respect to this clone: The germline gene is not matched at one end of the junction; a read error may be the cause. The V gene is TRBV7-7, the J gene TRBJ2-5, with TRBD2 matching over 9 bases. The CDR3 totals 14 residues. From germline, CDR1 is SSHAT and CDR2 FNYEAQ (reference sequence). The CDR3 bases are TGTGCTAGCAGCTGGCGGGGGGGAAAAGAGACCCAGTACTTC. Its protein product is CASSWRGGKETQYF.

The J gene is TRBJ1-3, the V gene TRBV11-2; D is undetermined. V lost 5 bases to trimming and J lost 7 bases, with 12 bases between them. CDR3 length: 13 residues. Germline V gene data show CDR1 as SGHAT and CDR2 as FQNNGV. The CDR3: CASSRSAGNTIYF. Written as DNA, the CDR3 is TGTGCCAGCAGCCGCTCGGCGGGTAACACCATATATTTT. The full variable domain, completed using reference TRBV11-2 and TRBJ1-3, is EAGVAQSPRYKIIEKRQSVAFWCNPISGHATLYWYQQILGQGPKLLIQFQNNGVVDDSQLPKDRFSAERLKGVDSTLKIQPAKLEDSAVYLCASSRSAGNTIYFGEGSWLTVV.

V gene TRBV10-3 combines with J gene TRBJ1-6; D ambiguous. Trimming took 0 bases from V and 8 from J, leaving 5 bases between them. This CDR3 region has 13 residues. CDR1 and CDR2 (germline): ENHRY, SYGVKD. The CDR3 here is CAISESRDSPLHF. CDR3 DNA: TGTGCCATCAGTGAGTCGAGGGATTCACCCCTCCACTTT.